This T cell receptor beta chain was captured in a study of T cells in Graves' hyperthyroidism and ophthalmopathy (dated by TCRdb to the late 2010s). Describing the broader study: Peripheral blood was collected at initial diagnosis, before any treatment. In addition, the study compared T-cell repertoires in thyroid tissue and in blood from over 5 Graves' hyperthyroidism patients. To identify TCR V-J signatures that set the groups apart, the researchers used a discovery cohort of about a hundred patients, made up of 40 to 45 with Graves' ophthalmopathy and some 58 with stable Graves' hyperthyroidism. Following sampling, methimazole starting at 30 mg daily was given to hyperthyroidism patients, and high-dose intravenous methylprednisolone was given to ophthalmopathy patients. Prospective prediction of ophthalmopathy was tested in an independent validation cohort consisting of roughly 20 hyperthyroidism patients and approximately 16 patients who later progressed to ophthalmopathy. The approximately 90 discovery patients were randomly split 7:3 into training and test sets. The paper reports TCR Vbeta CDR3 sequencing of more than 120 peripheral blood samples: around 45 ophthalmopathy, approximately 74 hyperthyroidism and around 17 progressor patients.

Note on this clonotype: What antigen it recognizes has not been identified. Base qualities are not at hand, and no much larger clone is one base apart.

Graves' hyperthyroidism was defined as stable when no progression to ophthalmopathy occurred over 18 months of follow-up. Hyperthyroidism patients were aged 18 to 65 years and newly diagnosed, with disease duration of less than 2 months. Exclusion was applied to patients with uncontrolled infections, other autoimmune diseases, pregnancy or lactation. Diagnoses were based on clinical symptoms, serum thyroxine and TRAb, thyroid ultrasound and orbital computed tomography. PBMCs were isolated from around 10 ml of fresh peripheral blood by Ficoll-Paque density gradient centrifugation. Total RNA was extracted with Trizol reagent, and quality was checked on an Agilent 2100 Bioanalyzer. The TCR beta CDR3 regions were amplified from the RNA transcripts. The TCR CDR3 was subjected to a first round of RT-PCR using the HTBI primer set and the Qiagen OneStep RT-PCR kit. Libraries were constructed in a second round of multiplex PCR, after which size selection and purification were carried out. The libraries were sequenced on an Illumina HiSeq2000 using paired-end 100 bp reads. Per the original workflow: SOAPnuke was used to process the raw data, with reads discarded if the reads contained adapters or uncalled bases, had a mean Phred below 15, or lacked an exact constant-primer or identifier match. High-quality paired reads were merged using COPE v1.2.5, and each unique nucleotide sequence was defined as a clonotype. MiTCR v1.1 was used to align the clonotypes against IMGT TRBV, TRBD and TRBJ reference segments. Only V-J combinations with frequency above 0.0001, covering approximately 99% of repertoires, were analysed. The TCS score was defined as the ratio of F50 (clonal expansion) to E x V (chaos), calculated using BLOSUM62-based TCRdist between CDR3 peptides within each V-J. Welch's t-statistics and random forest reduced 514 V-J features to about 12, which were used in a naive Bayes classifier (R e1071). Using fastp trimming at Q25 and MiXCR clonotype assembly, TCRdb reanalyzed the public sequencing data and kept in-frame beta chains. Rows are combined by CDR3 protein, so each entry shows the most common genes and DNA. The V and J calls here are based on TCRdb, not the publication. A total of more than 550,000 distinct CDR3 sequences appear in this sample, 15% to 20% of them only once. Around 15% of the sample goes to the ten largest clones.

The paper as a whole reports these results and caveats: A 13 V-J signature model separated ophthalmopathy from stable hyperthyroidism, with just over 85% sensitivity and about 81% specificity in cross-validation and 80%/75% in testing. Blood samples also contained most of the expanded thyroid clonotypes (frequency above 0.001), which suggests that blood repertoires may reflect thyroid immune responses. Sample size was not statistically predetermined, and investigators were not blinded to group allocation. In validation, the model predicted progression to ophthalmopathy with roughly 66% sensitivity and 72% to 75% specificity, a median of 6.5 months before onset.

Sequenced material: blood. The source is a man aged 50 to 59 with Graves' hyperthyroidism.

The CDR3 protein sequence reads: CASSQLGLLNEKLFF. The nucleotides are TGCGCCAGCAGCCAACTGGGACTGCTGAATGAAAAACTGTTTTTT. The chain uses TRBV4-1 and TRBJ1-4; tentative D gene TRBD1, with 5 bases matching. Inclusive of the bounding cysteine and phenylalanine, the CDR3 is 15 residues long. The retained sequence is limited to the CDR3, 45 bases, with the frame set at the first base. Based on the germline V gene, the CDR1 and CDR2 sequences are MGHRA and YSYEKL. V loses 2 bases, J loses 5 bases, and the germline ends lie 12 bases apart.